This entry lists 23 T cell receptor beta chains sequenced from one sample in a study of blood T cell repertoires in COVID-19. Clones were read by immunoSEQ multiplex PCR, and TCRdb kept only the in-frame ones, dropping some. Among 300,000 to 350,000 clones listed, roughly 87% were seen once. Specimen: peripheral blood. The receptor set was obtained from a man between 25 and 39 years old with COVID-19, enrolled during active disease.

About this clone itself: Other nucleotide sequences in the sample specify the same CDR3. V usage is TRBV5-1 and J usage is TRBJ2-5; D perhaps matches TRBD2 (5 bases). The germline V gene encodes CDR1 SGHRS and CDR2 YFSETQ. CDR3 length: 13 amino acids. V lost 1 base, J lost 2 bases, and 6 bases lay in between. The CDR3 sequence is CASSLSGQETQYF. In DNA, the CDR3 is TGCGCCAGCAGCTTGAGCGGACAAGAGACCCAGTACTTC.

The chain employs TRBV19 and TRBJ2-1, with D perhaps matching TRBD2 (5 bases). The V end lost 9 bases, the J end lost 14 bases, and 17 bases lay between the germline ends. This CDR3 has 11 residues. Germline V lookup: CDR1 LNHDA, CDR2 SQIVND (reference sequence). DNA of the CDR3: TGTGCCAGGGCCCTGATGGGAGTAAAGTTCTTC. Translation gives CARALMGVKFF.

The gene calls are TRBV10-3 and TRBJ2-3, with TRBD2 matching over 11 bases. The ends lost 9 bases at V and 3 bases at J; junction bases unmatched: 5. CDR1 is ENHRY and CDR2 is SYGVKD in the germline V gene. The CDR3 totals 14 residues. CDR3 in DNA: TGTGCCATTAGCGGGGGGGTTGAAACAGATACGCAGTATTTT. The encoded protein is CAISGGVETDTQYF.

V gene TRBV9 combines with J gene TRBJ2-7, with TRBD1 as a possible D gene (6 bases). Germline CDR1 is SGDLS and CDR2 is YYNGEE. There are 15 residues in the CDR3. V lost 1 base and J 2 bases, leaving 13 bases between the germline ends. The CDR3 bases are TGTGCCAGCAGCGTAACAGGGTCAGGCCCCTACGAGCAGTACTTC. The encoded protein is CASSVTGSGPYEQYF.

V and J are TRBV4-2 and TRBJ2-1; the match to TRBD1 covers 8 bases. The CDR3 runs to 14 residues. CDR1 LGHNA and CDR2 YNFKEQ come from the germline V gene. Trimming removed 1 base from V and 8 bases from J; junction bases left unmatched: 4. CDR3 in DNA: TGTGCCAGCAGCCAAGCAGGGGGCAGGGATGAGCAGTTCTTC. Encoded protein: CASSQAGGRDEQFF.

This clone has a handful of counts. V is TRBV10-3 and J is TRBJ2-3; 10 bases map to TRBD1. Unmatched junction bases numbered 6, after V lost 6 bases and J lost 3 bases. The CDR3 extends over 15 amino acids. Germline V lookup: CDR1 ENHRY, CDR2 SYGVKD. The CDR3 here is CAIREGQGGTDTQYF. The CDR3 DNA follows: TGTGCCATCAGGGAAGGACAGGGGGGAACAGATACGCAGTATTTT.

A remark on this clone: The same CDR3 is also encoded by other DNA sequences in this sample. V and J are TRBV28 and TRBJ1-2; D is uncertain. V was clipped by 2 bases and J by 4 bases, with 5 bases between them. Per the germline V gene, CDR1 is MDHEN and CDR2 is SYDVKM. This CDR3 comprises 12 residues. The CDR3 here is CASSLGSYGYTF. DNA for the CDR3: TGTGCCAGCAGTTTAGGGAGCTATGGCTACACCTTC.

A single count supports this clone. The rearrangement joins TRBV7-2 to TRBJ2-1, with 8 bases lining up with TRBD2. CDR1 is SGHTA, CDR2 FQGNSA, per germline. The CDR3 contains 17 residues. J was trimmed by 4 bases and V by 4 bases; bases with no gene match: 12. The CDR3 DNA reads as TGTGCCAGCAGCTCCACTAGCGGCGGAGCGGGTTACAATGAGCAGTTCTTC. Protein product: CASSSTSGGAGYNEQFF.

The genes are TRBV5-6 and TRBJ1-3; a weak D match, TRBD1 (6 bases). The CDR3 loop spans 16 amino acids. The V gene lost 4 bases and the J gene lost 8 bases, with 22 bases spanning the gap. In germline, CDR1 is SGHDT, CDR2 YYEEEE. This CDR3 reads CASSRTIPGEGDTIYF. The DNA of the CDR3 is TGTGCCAGCAGCCGTACGATTCCAGGGGAAGGGGACACCATATATTTT.

The CDR3 sequence: CASTRGGVHNEQFF. CDR3 DNA sequence: TGTGCCAGCACCCGAGGGGGGGTCCACAATGAGCAGTTCTTC. The chain employs TRBV2 and TRBJ2-1; tentative D call: TRBD2 (7 bases). V was clipped by 7 bases and J by 5 bases, with 15 bases between them. CDR1 and CDR2 (germline): SNHLY, FYNNEI. The CDR3 consists of 14 residues.

In regard to this clone: A junction end diverges from the germline sequence, so it may reflect a read error. This sequence joins TRBV25-1 and TRBJ2-1; maybe TRBD2 (5 bases). Germline loops: CDR1 MGHDK, CDR2 SYGVNS. The CDR3 runs 11 residues. CDR3 sequence reads: CASSEDSSGLF. CDR3 DNA: TGTGCCAGCAGTGAGGACTCTAGTGGGCTCTTC. The complete variable domain, with remaining parts taken from reference TRBV25-1 and TRBJ2-1, reads EADIYQTPRYLVIGTGKKITLECSQTMGHDKMYWYQQDPGMELHLIHYSYGVNSTEKGDLSSESTVSRIRTEHFPLTLESARPSHTSQYLCASSEDSSGLFGPGTRLTVL.

The genes are TRBV6-5 and TRBJ2-6; D is undetermined. Looked up from germline, CDR1 is MNHEY and CDR2 is SVGAGI. This CDR3 has 15 amino acids. V shed 1 base and J shed 4 bases, with 8 bases lying between them. CDR3 in amino acids: CASSYYISGANVLTF. The CDR3 DNA is TGTGCCAGCAGTTACTACATCTCGGGGGCCAACGTCCTGACTTTC.

The chain is built from TRBV10-3 and TRBJ2-2, with 10 bases that match TRBD1. Germline CDR1 and CDR2: ENHRY and SYGVKD. CDR3 length: 13 amino acids. V trimming: 8 bases; J trimming: 5 bases; junction bases outside the gene matches: 2. The CDR3 region has the DNA TGTGCCATCCGGACAGGGGGGACCGGGGAGCTGTTTTTT. Protein sequence: CAIRTGGTGELFF.

This chain joins TRBV28 and TRBJ1-2; the match to TRBD1 covers 8 bases. The CDR3 has 13 residues. J was trimmed by 8 bases and V by 5 bases; bases with no gene match: 7. The germline CDR1 and CDR2 sequences are MDHEN and SYDVKM. In DNA, the CDR3 is TGTGCCAGCAGTGCGACAGGGGTGGGAGGCTACACCTTC. Protein product: CASSATGVGGYTF.

This sequence joins TRBV6-5 and TRBJ1-2; possible D gene TRBD1, 5 bases. The CDR3 is 15 residues long. Trimming shortened V by 7 bases and J by 4 bases, and 19 bases separated the two germline ends. Germline V gives CDR1 MNHEY, CDR2 SVGAGI. The CDR3 loop is CASTSSGTLFYGYTF. CDR3 nucleotide sequence: TGTGCCAGCACTTCGTCAGGGACTTTGTTCTATGGCTACACCTTC.

This clone has just one count. The chain couples TRBV5-6 to TRBJ1-2; D may be TRBD1 (6 bases). The V end lost 2 bases, the J end lost 5 bases, and 13 bases lay between the germline ends. The CDR3 runs to 14 residues. Germline CDR1 SGHDT, CDR2 YYEEEE. For the CDR3, the DNA is TGTGCCAGCAGCTTAGGGGGGGCGCGTTATGGCTACACCTTC. This translates into CASSLGGARYGYTF.

The chain recombines TRBV18 with TRBJ1-5; weak D call: TRBD1 (5 bases). The germline V gene encodes CDR1 KGHSH and CDR2 LQKENI. The V and J ends lost 4 bases and 0 bases respectively, with 7 bases between them. The CDR3 length is 14 residues. The CDR3: CASSQGNSNQPQHF. DNA for the CDR3: TGTGCCAGCTCACAGGGGAATAGCAATCAGCCCCAGCATTTT.

The gene calls are TRBV25-1 and TRBJ1-1, with TRBD1 matching 11 bases. This CDR3 has 17 amino acids. Losses at the gene ends were 0 bases for V and 1 base for J; bases not matched to a gene: 4. Germline V gives CDR1 MGHDK, CDR2 SYGVNS. CDR3: CASSEYGQGAKNTEAFF. CDR3 DNA sequence: TGTGCCAGCAGTGAATACGGACAGGGGGCAAAGAACACTGAAGCTTTCTTT. The whole variable domain, remainder taken from reference TRBV25-1 and TRBJ1-1, is EADIYQTPRYLVIGTGKKITLECSQTMGHDKMYWYQQDPGMELHLIHYSYGVNSTEKGDLSSESTVSRIRTEHFPLTLESARPSHTSQYLCASSEYGQGAKNTEAFFGQGTRLTVV.

Written as DNA, the CDR3 is TGCGCCAGCAGCTTGGGGCGGGAGGGGTACGAGCAGTACTTC. Translating gives CASSLGREGYEQYF. This chain links TRBV5-1 with TRBJ2-7, with TRBD2 matching 9 bases. This CDR3 contains 14 residues. Germline V gives CDR1 SGHRS, CDR2 YFSETQ. The ends lost 0 bases at V and 4 bases at J; junction bases unmatched: 2.

This CDR3 reads CASSVFQGNSPLHF. The DNA of the CDR3 is TGCGCCAGCAGTGTCTTTCAGGGTAATTCACCCCTCCACTTT. J is TRBJ1-6 and V is TRBV10-2; TRBD1 is a possible D gene (5 bases). Per the germline V gene, CDR1 is WSHSY and CDR2 is SAAADI. This CDR3 region has 14 residues. V dropped 4 bases and J dropped 6 bases, with 10 bases sitting between them.

V and J are TRBV3-1 (or the pseudogene TRBV3-2) and TRBJ1-3, with TRBD1 as a possible D gene (5 bases). This CDR3 spans 17 amino acids. Trimming took off 1 base at V and 0 bases at J, with 13 bases between the two ends. CDR1 is LGHDT, CDR2 YNNKEL, per germline (reference sequence). The CDR3 DNA follows: TGTGCCAGCAGCCAAGCGTTTCGGGGGATCTCTGGAAACACCATATATTTT. Translated: CASSQAFRGISGNTIYF.

The rearrangement joins TRBV28 to TRBJ2-1, with TRBD2 as a possible D gene (6 bases). The CDR3 is made up of 12 amino acids. CDR1 is MDHEN and CDR2 is SYDVKM in the germline V gene. V lost 2 bases, J lost 9 bases, and 8 bases lay in between. CDR3 sequence: CASSLRRVEQFF. For the CDR3, the DNA is TGTGCCAGCAGTTTAAGGAGGGTTGAGCAGTTCTTC.

The V and J genes are TRBV27 and TRBJ2-4; 11 positions match TRBD2. Germline V lookup: CDR1 MNHEY, CDR2 SMNVEV (reference sequence). The J segment lost 3 bases and the V segment lost 6 bases, leaving 7 bases of the junction unmatched. There are 16 residues in the CDR3. The CDR3: CASSLSGRGGKNIQYF. In nucleotides, the CDR3 is TGTGCCAGCAGCCTTAGCGGGAGGGGGGGCAAAAACATTCAGTACTTC.